This is a list of T cell receptor beta chains from one sample in a study of OX40 agonist ivuxolimab in advanced cancers. Profiling relied on immunoSEQ multiplex PCR, and the TCRdb table lists in-frame clones only, not all of them. The sample lists approximately 25,000 clones; about three quarters were seen once. The source was CD4+ or CD8+ T cells sorted from blood, collected in a trial of the OX40 agonist ivuxolimab. Source of these receptors: an adult with an advanced solid tumor such as melanoma, head and neck, liver or kidney cancer. Both conserved end residues are part of each CDR3. The order of the fields is clone size, D gene, J gene, V gene, CDR3 DNA, CDR3 protein. D genes are given only for firm matches. Rows give clone size only sometimes, using once, few, many, or a class for an expanded clone.

.	TRBD1	TRBJ2-7	TRBV6-6	TGTGCCAGCAGTTACGGACAGGGGGCAGTAGAGCAGTACTTC	CASSYGQGAVEQYF
.	.	TRBJ2-3	TRBV30	TGTGCCACGGCCAGGGCAGGGCAAGTCACAGATACGCAGTATTTT	CATARAGQVTDTQYF
few	TRBD1	TRBJ1-5	TRBV10-3	TGTGCCACCCGCCGGACAGGAGATAGCAATCAGCCCCAGCATTTT	CATRRTGDSNQPQHF
.	.	TRBJ1-1	TRBV6-4	TGTGCCAGCAGTGACGGTAGGAACACTGAAGCTTTCTTT	CASSDGRNTEAFF
medium-sized	TRBD1	TRBJ2-2	TRBV6-4	TGTGCCAGCAGTCGAGCCGGGACAGGGGCGAACACCGGGGAGCTGTTTTTT	CASSRAGTGANTGELFF
.	.	TRBJ2-5	TRBV5-6	TGTGCCAGCAGCTTAGAAGTAATAGGCCAAGAGACCCAGTACTTC	CASSLEVIGQETQYF
.	.	TRBJ2-5	TRBV4-1	TGCGCCAGCAGCCTCCAACTGAGGCAAGAGACCCAGTACTTC	CASSLQLRQETQYF
.	.	TRBJ1-5	TRBV19	TGTGCCAGTAGTATTCGGCCGTATCAGCCCCAGCATTTT	CASSIRPYQPQHF
.	TRBD2	TRBJ2-1	TRBV5-1	TGCGCCAGCAGCTGGGGCGGGGGGACTTACAATGAGCAGTTCTTC	CASSWGGGTYNEQFF
.	.	TRBJ1-1	TRBV15	TGTGCCACCAGCAGCGGCCCGGGACGGGGGAACACTGAAGCTTTCTTT	CATSSGPGRGNTEAFF
.	TRBD2	TRBJ2-1	TRBV2	TGTGCCAGCAGTGAGCCGGGACTAGCGGGAGGTCGGAATGAGCAGTTCTTC	CASSEPGLAGGRNEQFF
.	.	TRBJ1-1	TRBV7-9	TGTGCCAGCAGCTTGTCCTCTAGTACTGAAGCTTTCTTT	CASSLSSSTEAFF
few	.	TRBJ1-1	TRBV27	TGTGCCAGCAGTTTTCGTGAGGACACTGAAGCTTTCTTT	CASSFREDTEAFF
.	.	TRBJ2-2	TRBV6-6	TGTGCCAGCAGGTCGAACACCGGGGAGCTGTTTTTT	CASRSNTGELFF
.	TRBD1	TRBJ1-3	TRBV4-3	TGCGCCAGCAGCCAAGAGGGACAGGTCTCTGGAAACACCATATATTTT	CASSQEGQVSGNTIYF
.	.	TRBJ2-1	TRBV6-6	TGTGCCAGCACCACCTCAACAGGGTGGGACAATGAGCAGTTCTTC	CASTTSTGWDNEQFF
.	TRBD2	TRBJ2-1	TRBV27	TGTGCCAGCAGTTTTGGGACTAGCGGGAGTAATGAGCAGTTCTTC	CASSFGTSGSNEQFF
few	.	TRBJ2-2	TRBV13	TGTGCCAGCAGCTTAGCAGGGGGGGAGCTGTTTTTT	CASSLAGGELFF
.	.	TRBJ1-1	TRBV19	TGTGCCAGTAGTATATTTATAGGGGCTGAAGCTTTCTTT	CASSIFIGAEAFF
.	.	TRBJ1-3	TRBV7-3	TGTGCCAGCAGCCCAGGGCACACGGGAGGAAACACCATATATTTT	CASSPGHTGGNTIYF